This TCR beta chain was identified during a study of OX40 agonist ivuxolimab in advanced cancers. Study-wide background: Ivuxolimab, an antibody that agonizes OX40 (CD134), was administered to the patients. Anti-PD-1, anti-PD-L1 or anti-CTLA-4 therapy given earlier was allowed, and roughly 40% had some. The study, taken as a whole, reports: Within 6 weeks, CD4+ and CD8+ blood T cells expanded clonally at 0.1 to 3.0 mg/kg.

The assay was immunoSEQ multiplex PCR, and TCRdb's table has in-frame clones only and misses some. The table records around 68,000 clones, approximately 90% of them present only once. In the case of this clone: No antigen is known for it.

This sequence originates from an adult with an advanced solid tumor such as melanoma, head and neck, liver or kidney cancer. The sequenced sample was CD4+ or CD8+ T cells sorted from blood, obtained in a trial of the OX40 agonist ivuxolimab.

CDR3 sequence reads: CASSLEAGDSNTEAFF. The CDR3 coding sequence is TGCGCCAGCAGCTTGGAAGCGGGGGACTCGAACACTGAAGCTTTCTTT. The genes are TRBV5-1 and TRBJ1-1; possible D gene TRBD1, 5 bases. Trimming pared 0 bases from V and 1 base from J, leaving 13 bases between. The CDR3 sequence is 16 residues long. Germline V gene sequence: CDR1 SGHRS, CDR2 YFSETQ.